This T cell receptor (beta chain) came from a study of T cell repertoires in cytomegalovirus infection. At the level of the study: Matching HLA type and CMV infection were both indicated by public TCR beta signatures. General study findings and limits: HLA-C-restricted CMV-specific TCR beta clonotypes prevailed in the ex vivo response. People with CMV and the relevant HLA were identified by cumulative public TCR beta family frequency.

Ten or more counts support this clonotype. Its antigen is not known. TCRdb itself ran the reads through MiXCR, one entry per CDR3 protein. The sample holds 130,000 or so distinct CDR3 sequences, under 8% seen once. This CDR3 is built from 18 residues. J gave up 4 bases and V 4 bases, and 16 bases lay outside the gene matches. The germline gives CDR1 SGHTA, CDR2 FQGNSA. The chain carries TRBV7-2 and TRBJ2-3; 8 bases are a match to TRBD2. This TCR was sampled from a human donor in good health (CMV status not recorded). Some clones in this sample may be carry-over from other donors' samples. The sample taken for sequencing was PBMCs. For the CDR3, the DNA is TGTGCCAGCAGCTCTCTGGGAGTTCGGGGGGGCCCGGCAGATACGCAGTATTTT. Translated, it gives CASSSLGVRGGPADTQYF. Using reference TRBV7-2 and TRBJ2-3 for the parts outside the CDR3, the full variable domain is GAGVSQSPSNKVTEKGKDVELRCDPISGHTALYWYRQSLGQGLEFLIYFQGNSAPDKSGLPSDRFSAERTGGSVSTLTIQRTQQEDSAVYLCASSSLGVRGGPADTQYFGPGTRLTVL.